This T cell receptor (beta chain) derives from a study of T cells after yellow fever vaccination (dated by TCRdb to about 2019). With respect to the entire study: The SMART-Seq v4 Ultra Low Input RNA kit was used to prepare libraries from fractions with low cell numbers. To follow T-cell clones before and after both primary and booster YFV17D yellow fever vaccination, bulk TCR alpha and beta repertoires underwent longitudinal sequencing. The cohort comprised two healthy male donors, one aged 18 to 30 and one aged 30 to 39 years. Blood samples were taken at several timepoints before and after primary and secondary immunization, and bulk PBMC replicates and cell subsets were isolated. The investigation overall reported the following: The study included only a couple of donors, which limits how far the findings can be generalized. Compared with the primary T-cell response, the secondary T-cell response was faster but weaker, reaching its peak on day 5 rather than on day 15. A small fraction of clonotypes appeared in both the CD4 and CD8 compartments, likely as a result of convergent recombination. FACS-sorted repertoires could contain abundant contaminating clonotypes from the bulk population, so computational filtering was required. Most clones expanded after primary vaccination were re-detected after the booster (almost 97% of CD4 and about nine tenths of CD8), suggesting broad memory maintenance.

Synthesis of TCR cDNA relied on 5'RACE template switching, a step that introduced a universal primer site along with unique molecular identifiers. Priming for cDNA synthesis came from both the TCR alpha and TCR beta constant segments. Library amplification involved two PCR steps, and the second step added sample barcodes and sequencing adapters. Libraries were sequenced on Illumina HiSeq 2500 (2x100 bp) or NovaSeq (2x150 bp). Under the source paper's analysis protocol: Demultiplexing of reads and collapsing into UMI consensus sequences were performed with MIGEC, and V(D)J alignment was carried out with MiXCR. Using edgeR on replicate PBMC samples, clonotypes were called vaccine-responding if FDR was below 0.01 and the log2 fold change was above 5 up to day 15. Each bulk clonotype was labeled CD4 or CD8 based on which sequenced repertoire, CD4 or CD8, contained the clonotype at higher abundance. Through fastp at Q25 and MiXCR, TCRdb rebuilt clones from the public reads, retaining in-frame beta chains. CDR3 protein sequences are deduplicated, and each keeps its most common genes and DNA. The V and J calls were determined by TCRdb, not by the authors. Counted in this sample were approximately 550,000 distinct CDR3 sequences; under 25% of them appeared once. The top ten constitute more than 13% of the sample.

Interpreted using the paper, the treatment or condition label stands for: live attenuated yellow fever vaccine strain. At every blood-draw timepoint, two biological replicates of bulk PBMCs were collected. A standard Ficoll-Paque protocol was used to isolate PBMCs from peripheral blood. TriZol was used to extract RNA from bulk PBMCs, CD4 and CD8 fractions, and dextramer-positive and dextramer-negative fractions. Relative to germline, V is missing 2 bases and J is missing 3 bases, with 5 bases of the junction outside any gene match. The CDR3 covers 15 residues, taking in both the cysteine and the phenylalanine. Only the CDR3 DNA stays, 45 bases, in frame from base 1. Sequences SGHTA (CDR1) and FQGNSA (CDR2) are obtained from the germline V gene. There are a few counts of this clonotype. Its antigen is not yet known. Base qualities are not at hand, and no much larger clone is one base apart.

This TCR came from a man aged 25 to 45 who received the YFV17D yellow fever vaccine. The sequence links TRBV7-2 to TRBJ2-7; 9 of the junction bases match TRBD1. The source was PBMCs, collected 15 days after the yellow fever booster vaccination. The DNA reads TGTGCCAGCAGCTTACTGGGGACAGGGAGCTACGAGCAGTACTTC. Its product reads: CASSLLGTGSYEQYF.